The 29 T cell receptor beta chains below come from one sample, sequenced in a study of lymphopenia after photon versus proton radiotherapy. Measured with immunoSEQ multiplex PCR; TCRdb has only the in-frame clones, and not every one. The sample records tens of thousands of clones, about 86% being singletons. The source was peripheral blood, collected from a patient treated with proton-based radiotherapy. These receptors all come from a man aged 55-75 years with pancreatic cancer.

V usage is TRBV27 and J usage is TRBJ1-3; perhaps TRBD1 as D (5 bases). The ends were cut back, 2 bases at V and 0 bases at J, with 14 bases in the middle. CDR3 length equals 17 residues. CDR1 and CDR2 (germline): MNHEY, SMNVEV (reference sequence). The CDR3 loop is CASSLGGPSSSGNTIYF. The CDR3 bases are TGTGCCAGCAGTTTAGGGGGACCGAGCTCCTCTGGAAACACCATATATTTT.

The chain has TRBV7-9 and TRBJ2-1, with 10 bases lining up with TRBD2. The CDR3 is made up of 15 amino acids. With V trimmed by 5 bases and J by 9 bases, 10 bases remained unmatched. CDR1 and CDR2 (germline): SEHNR, FQNEAQ (reference sequence). CDR3 nucleotides: TGTGCCAGCAGCCAAAAGCGGGAGGGCCTTGGTGAGCAGTTCTTC. It encodes CASSQKREGLGEQFF.

V usage is TRBV5-8 and J usage is TRBJ1-1; D unresolved. Deletions cut 4 bases from V and 0 bases from J, with 10 bases between. CDR3 size: 14 residues. Germline lookup yields CDR1 SGHTS and CDR2 YDEGEE. CDR3 nucleotide sequence: TGTGCCAGCAGCCGGGCTCCAGTGAACACTGAAGCTTTCTTT. Protein sequence: CASSRAPVNTEAFF. Full variable domain (missing parts from reference TRBV5-8 and TRBJ1-1): EAGVTQSPTHLIKTRGQQATLRCSPISGHTSVYWYQQALGLGLQFLLWYDEGEERNRGNFPPRFSGRQFPNYSSELNVNALELEDSALYLCASSRAPVNTEAFFGQGTRLTVV.

The chain carries TRBV9 and TRBJ2-1; 11 nucleotides line up with TRBD2. The CDR3 consists of 19 residues. Germline CDR1 reads SGDLS; CDR2 reads YYNGEE. With 3 bases clipped from V and 6 bases from J, the junction kept 17 bases outside the gene matches. This CDR3 reads CASSARGLAGGGDGNEQFF. The CDR3 coding sequence is TGTGCCAGCAGCGCAAGGGGTCTAGCGGGAGGCGGGGACGGCAATGAGCAGTTCTTC.

The genes are TRBV28 and TRBJ2-1; 11 bases fit TRBD2. V lost 1 base to trimming and J lost 4 bases; unmatched junction nucleotides: 6. Germline values: CDR1 MDHEN, CDR2 SYDVKM. This CDR3 has 17 amino acids. CDR3 DNA sequence: TGTGCCAGCAGTTTATCCCTAGCGGGAGGAACATACAATGAGCAGTTCTTC. It specifies CASSLSLAGGTYNEQFF. Complete variable domain (other parts from reference TRBV28 and TRBJ2-1): DVKVTQSSRYLVKRTGEKVFLECVQDMDHENMFWYRQDPGLGLRLIYFSYDVKMKEKGDIPEGYSVSREKKERFSLILESASTNQTSMYLCASSLSLAGGTYNEQFFGPGTRLTVL.

The chain has TRBV28 and TRBJ1-2, with TRBD1 as a possible D gene (6 bases). Germline CDR1 MDHEN, CDR2 SYDVKM. The CDR3 consists of 17 residues. V was clipped by 4 bases and J by 0 bases, with 18 bases between them. CDR3: CASSSPGGGGANYGYTF. The CDR3 coding sequence is TGTGCCAGCAGTTCCCCGGGGGGGGGCGGAGCTAACTATGGCTACACCTTC.

J is TRBJ2-4 and V is TRBV9, with a tentative D call TRBD2 (5 bases). There are 13 residues in the CDR3. CDR1 is SGDLS, CDR2 YYNGEE, per germline. Deletions cut 6 bases from V and 7 bases from J, with 14 bases between. The DNA of the CDR3 is TGTGCCAGCATTCTTCCTCCGGGGAACATTCAGTACTTC. It codes for CASILPPGNIQYF.

This rearrangement joins TRBV7-8 to TRBJ2-2, with 9 bases matching TRBD2. V lost 6 bases to trimming and J lost 7 bases; unmatched junction nucleotides: 6. Germline V gene sequence: CDR1 SGHVS, CDR2 FQNEAQ. CDR3 length: 14 amino acids. CDR3 bases: TGTGCCAGCAGGGCGCTAGCGGGACTCGGGGAGCTGTTTTTT. Encoded protein: CASRALAGLGELFF.

V and J are TRBV11-2 and TRBJ2-7; 9 nucleotides agree with TRBD2. Germline V gene data show CDR1 as SGHAT and CDR2 as FQNNGV. This CDR3 has 16 residues. The V gene end was trimmed by 0 bases and the J gene end by 7 bases; junction bases not matched to a gene: 10. The CDR3 nucleotides are TGTGCCAGCAGCTTAGATCGGGCTAGCGGGACTGGAGAGCAGTACTTC. As protein: CASSLDRASGTGEQYF. Filled out from reference TRBV11-2 and TRBJ2-7, the complete variable domain reads EAGVAQSPRYKIIEKRQSVAFWCNPISGHATLYWYQQILGQGPKLLIQFQNNGVVDDSQLPKDRFSAERLKGVDSTLKIQPAKLEDSAVYLCASSLDRASGTGEQYFGPGTRLTVT.

This chain's CDR3 is CASSSTGFRDPLSEQYF. The CDR3, as DNA: TGTGCCAGCAGCTCCACGGGTTTTCGGGACCCTCTTTCCGAGCAGTACTTC. The chain joins TRBV13 to TRBJ2-7; D may be TRBD1 or TRBD2 (5 bases each). The germline V and J ends were trimmed by 4 bases and 6 bases, with 25 bases remaining between them. CDR1 PRHDT and CDR2 FYEKMQ come from the germline V gene (reference sequence). There are 17 residues in the CDR3.

This sequence joins TRBV5-1 and TRBJ2-1, with D possibly called TRBD1 or TRBD2 (5 bases each). Deletions cut 0 bases from V and 4 bases from J, with 17 bases between. Germline-derived CDR1 and CDR2 are SGHRS and YFSETQ. This CDR3 spans 17 amino acids. CDR3 loop: CASSLATGGITYNEQFF. CDR3 nucleotide sequence: TGCGCCAGCAGCTTGGCCACTGGGGGAATAACGTACAATGAGCAGTTCTTC.

The chain employs TRBV2 and TRBJ2-5, with 12 bases identical to TRBD2. CDR3 length equals 16 residues. The J segment lost 0 bases and the V segment lost 6 bases, leaving 5 bases of the junction unmatched. CDR1 SNHLY and CDR2 FYNNEI come from the germline V gene. CDR3 sequence reads: CASRAGLAGHQETQYF. In DNA form, the CDR3 reads TGTGCCAGCAGAGCCGGACTAGCGGGACACCAAGAGACCCAGTACTTC.

V usage is TRBV4-2 and J usage is TRBJ2-5; 7 nucleotides match TRBD1. The junction had 8 bases not matched to a gene; V was cut back by 3 bases and J by 1 base. Germline CDR1 is LGHNA and CDR2 is YNFKEQ. The CDR3 runs 16 residues. The CDR3 reads CASSQTWTGSQETQYF. In DNA, the CDR3 is TGTGCCAGCAGCCAGACTTGGACAGGTTCCCAAGAGACCCAGTACTTC.

This chain uses TRBV7-2 with TRBJ2-7, with D perhaps matching TRBD2 (6 bases). CDR3 length: 15 residues. V lost 5 bases to trimming and J lost 2 bases, with 16 bases between them. CDR1 is SGHTA, CDR2 FQGNSA, per germline. The CDR3 DNA reads as TGTGCCAGCAGCCCATCGGCGGGACCGCCCTACGAGCAGTACTTC. This gives the protein CASSPSAGPPYEQYF. The full variable domain, completed using reference TRBV7-2 and TRBJ2-7, is GAGVSQSPSNKVTEKGKDVELRCDPISGHTALYWYRQSLGQGLEFLIYFQGNSAPDKSGLPSDRFSAERTGGSVSTLTIQRTQQEDSAVYLCASSPSAGPPYEQYFGPGTRLTVT.

The rearrangement links TRBV9 to TRBJ1-2; 9 nucleotides match TRBD1. This CDR3 region has 19 residues. The V segment lost 0 bases and the J segment 7 bases; nucleotides outside the gene matches: 19. Looked up from germline, CDR1 is SGDLS and CDR2 is YYNGEE. CDR3 in amino acids: CASSVALGGQGDILGGYTF. The CDR3 nucleotides read TGTGCCAGCAGCGTAGCTCTGGGGGGACAGGGTGATATTCTCGGTGGCTACACCTTC.

This clone was observed once. The J gene is TRBJ2-1, the V gene TRBV19, with TRBD2 identical over 8 bases. J lost 6 bases, V lost 2 bases, and 6 bases had no gene match. This CDR3 has 15 amino acids. The germline V gene has CDR1 LNHDA and CDR2 SQIVND (reference sequence). The CDR3 loop reads CASSITGGPSNEQFF. The DNA for the CDR3 is TGTGCCAGTAGTATAACGGGAGGGCCAAGCAATGAGCAGTTCTTC.

V usage is TRBV6-1 and J usage is TRBJ1-5; D gene uncertain. Deletions cut 6 bases from V and 0 bases from J, with 12 bases between. The CDR3 is made up of 15 amino acids. Germline V gene lookup returns CDR1 MNHNS and CDR2 SASEGT. The CDR3 coding sequence is TGTGCCAGCAGCAGCGGGTCTAGTAGCAATCAGCCCCAGCATTTT. Translated: CASSSGSSSNQPQHF.

The V and J genes are TRBV6-6 and TRBJ2-7, with D perhaps TRBD1 (5 bases). CDR3 length equals 12 residues. The ends were cut back, 2 bases at V and 5 bases at J, with 7 bases in the middle. Looked up from germline, CDR1 is MNHNY and CDR2 is SVGAGI (reference sequence). Written as DNA, the CDR3 is TGTGCCAGCAGTTACCAAGGGGACGAGCAGTACTTC. Translating it yields CASSYQGDEQYF.

The chain recombines TRBV4-2 with TRBJ2-1; possible D gene TRBD2, 6 bases. The V gene lost 0 bases and the J gene lost 6 bases, with 18 bases spanning the gap. The germline CDR1 and CDR2 sequences are LGHNA and YNFKEQ. This CDR3 spans 17 amino acids. Here the CDR3 reads CASSQDFLGLGGNEQFF. The CDR3 coding sequence is TGTGCCAGCAGCCAAGACTTTTTGGGACTGGGGGGCAATGAGCAGTTCTTC.

The V call is TRBV29-1, the J call TRBJ2-3, with TRBD2 matching over 14 bases. V shed 6 bases, J shed 0 bases, and the junction held 5 bases outside the gene matches. The CDR3 has 16 residues. CDR1 is SQVTM, CDR2 ANQGSEA, per germline. The CDR3 sequence: CSVQGTSGGSTDTQYF. Written as DNA, the CDR3 is TGCAGCGTCCAAGGGACTAGCGGGGGAAGCACAGATACGCAGTATTTT.

The V gene is TRBV25-1, the J gene TRBJ2-7; possibly TRBD1 for D (6 bases). V shed 8 bases and J shed 2 bases, with 19 bases lying between them. This CDR3 region has 15 residues. Germline loops: CDR1 MGHDK, CDR2 SYGVNS. Written as DNA, the CDR3 is TGTGCCAGCCTAGTTAGACAGGAACCTACCTACGAGCAGTACTTC. Protein sequence: CASLVRQEPTYEQYF.

The gene calls are TRBV28 and TRBJ2-1; D is possibly TRBD2 (8 bases). The germline gives CDR1 MDHEN, CDR2 SYDVKM. V lost 10 bases, J lost 0 bases, and 22 bases lay in between. This CDR3 comprises 17 residues. For the CDR3, the DNA is TGTGCCATACGGGAGGGGGCAATACTTAACTCCTACAATGAGCAGTTCTTC. Translated: CAIREGAILNSYNEQFF.

V gene TRBV7-3 combines with J gene TRBJ1-1, with unresolved D. CDR1 and CDR2 from the germline V gene are SGHTA and FQGTGA. This CDR3 comprises 15 residues. Trimming pared 0 bases from V and 0 bases from J, leaving 8 bases between. The CDR3 is CASSLTPSVNTEAFF. The CDR3 region has the DNA TGTGCCAGCAGCTTAACCCCTAGCGTGAACACTGAAGCTTTCTTT. Full variable domain (missing parts from reference TRBV7-3 and TRBJ1-1): GAGVSQTPSNKVTEKGKYVELRCDPISGHTALYWYRQSLGQGPEFLIYFQGTGAADDSGLPNDRFFAVRPEGSVSTLKIQRTERGDSAVYLCASSLTPSVNTEAFFGQGTRLTVV.

This chain connects TRBV15 to TRBJ2-5; no definite D call. The CDR3 has 12 amino acids. V lost 8 bases, J lost 5 bases, and 12 bases lay in between. Germline V gene data show CDR1 as LNHNV and CDR2 as YYDKDF (reference sequence). Written as DNA, the CDR3 is TGTGCCACCGCGAGCAGGAGCGAGACCCAGTACTTC. Protein product: CATASRSETQYF.

This chain joins TRBV5-1 and TRBJ2-5; TRBD1 agrees at 7 bases. Germline V gene data show CDR1 as SGHRS and CDR2 as YFSETQ. V was clipped by 0 bases and J by 9 bases; unmatched bases: 11. The CDR3 runs to 15 residues. CDR3 amino acids: CASSLDLGTVPAQYF. For the CDR3, the DNA is TGCGCCAGCAGCTTGGACCTCGGGACAGTTCCTGCCCAGTACTTC.

Points on this clone: The same CDR3 arises from other DNA sequences in this sample as well. The chain combines TRBV20-1 with TRBJ1-1, with D unresolved. Per the germline V gene, CDR1 is DFQATT and CDR2 is SNEGSKA (reference sequence). V shed 7 bases and J shed 0 bases, with 6 bases lying between them. The CDR3 covers 11 residues. This CDR3 is CSVVVNTEAFF. The CDR3 DNA is TGCAGTGTAGTCGTGAACACTGAAGCTTTCTTT.

This clone is a singleton in its sample. CDR3 loop: CASSLQGVNTEAFF. The DNA of the CDR3 is TGTGCCAGCAGCTTACAGGGAGTGAACACTGAAGCTTTCTTT. The chain uses TRBV7-2 and TRBJ1-1, with D possibly being TRBD1 (5 bases). V shed 2 bases and J shed 0 bases, with 7 bases lying between them. Germline V lookup: CDR1 SGHTA, CDR2 FQGNSA. This CDR3 region has 14 residues. Supplemented by reference TRBV7-2 and TRBJ1-1, the full variable domain reads GAGVSQSPSNKVTEKGKDVELRCDPISGHTALYWYRQSLGQGLEFLIYFQGNSAPDKSGLPSDRFSAERTGGSVSTLTIQRTQQEDSAVYLCASSLQGVNTEAFFGQGTRLTVV.

This clone was detected only once. The chain links TRBV5-4 to TRBJ1-2, with 7 bases identical to TRBD1. Germline values: CDR1 SGHNT, CDR2 YYREEE (reference sequence). The CDR3 is 15 residues long. After removal of 2 bases from V and 3 bases from J, the junction contained 7 bases not matched to a gene. CDR3 region: CASSFRGGLHYGYTF. The DNA of the CDR3 is TGTGCCAGCAGCTTTAGAGGGGGCTTACACTATGGCTACACCTTC. Complete variable domain (other parts from reference TRBV5-4 and TRBJ1-2): ETGVTQSPTHLIKTRGQQVTLRCSSQSGHNTVSWYQQALGQGPQFIFQYYREEENGRGNFPPRFSGLQFPNYSSELNVNALELDDSALYLCASSFRGGLHYGYTFGSGTRLTVV.

V and J are TRBV6-6 and TRBJ2-3; D is unclear. Between the trimmed V and J ends, which lost 0 bases and 4 bases, there was a span of 11 bases. Per the germline V gene, CDR1 is MNHNY and CDR2 is SVGAGI (reference sequence). CDR3 length equals 15 residues. The CDR3 region has the DNA TGTGCCAGCAGTTACTCCACGAGCACGTCAGATACGCAGTATTTT. It yields the protein CASSYSTSTSDTQYF.